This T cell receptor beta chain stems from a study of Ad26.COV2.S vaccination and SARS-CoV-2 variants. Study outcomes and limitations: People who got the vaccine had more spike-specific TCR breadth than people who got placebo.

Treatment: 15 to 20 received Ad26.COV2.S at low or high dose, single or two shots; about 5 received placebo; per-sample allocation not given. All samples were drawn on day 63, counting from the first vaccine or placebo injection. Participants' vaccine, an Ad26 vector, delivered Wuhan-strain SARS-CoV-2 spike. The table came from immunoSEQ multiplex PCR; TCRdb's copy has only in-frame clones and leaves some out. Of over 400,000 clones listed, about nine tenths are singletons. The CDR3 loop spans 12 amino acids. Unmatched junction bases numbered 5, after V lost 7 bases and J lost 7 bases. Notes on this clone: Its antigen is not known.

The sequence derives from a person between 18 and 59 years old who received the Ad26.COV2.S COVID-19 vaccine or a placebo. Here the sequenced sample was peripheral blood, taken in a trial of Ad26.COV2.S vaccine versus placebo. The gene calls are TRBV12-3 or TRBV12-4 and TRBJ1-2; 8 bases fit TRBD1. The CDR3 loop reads CASNTGTGGYTF. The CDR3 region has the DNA TGTGCCAGCAACACCGGGACAGGTGGCTACACCTTC.